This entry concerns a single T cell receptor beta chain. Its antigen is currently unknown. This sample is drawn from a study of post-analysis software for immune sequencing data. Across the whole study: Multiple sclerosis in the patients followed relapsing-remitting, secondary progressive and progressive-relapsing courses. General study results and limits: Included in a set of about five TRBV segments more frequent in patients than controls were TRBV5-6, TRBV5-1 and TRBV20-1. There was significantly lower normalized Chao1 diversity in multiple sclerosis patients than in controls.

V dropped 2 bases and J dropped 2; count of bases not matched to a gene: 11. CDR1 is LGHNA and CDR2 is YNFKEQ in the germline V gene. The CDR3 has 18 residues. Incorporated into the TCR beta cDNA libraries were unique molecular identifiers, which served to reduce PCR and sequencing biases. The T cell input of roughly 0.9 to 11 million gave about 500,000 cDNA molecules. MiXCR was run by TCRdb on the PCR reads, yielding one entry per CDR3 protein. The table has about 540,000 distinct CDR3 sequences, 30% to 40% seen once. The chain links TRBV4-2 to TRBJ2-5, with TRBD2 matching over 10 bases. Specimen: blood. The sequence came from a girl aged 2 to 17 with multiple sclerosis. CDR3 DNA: TGTGCCAGCAGCCAATCGGGGTGGAGCGGGGGGGGACAAGAGACCCAGTACTTC. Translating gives CASSQSGWSGGGQETQYF.